This TCR beta chain was sequenced for a study of T cell responses to AZD1222 COVID-19 vaccine. Study-level background: Some second doses came at about 4 weeks and others at about 12 weeks; these were pooled. Whole-study results and caveats: Repertoires were collected only later (after the peak T cell response had occurred).

This clone was found a few times. Its antigen is unidentified. V gave up 1 base and J gave up 13 bases, with 13 bases separating them. CDR3 length: 13 amino acids. Germline CDR1 reads SEHNR; CDR2 reads FQNEAQ (reference sequence). Data came from immunoSEQ multiplex PCR; TCRdb stores just in-frame clones and leaves some out. Among 75,000 to 95,000 clones listed, around 84% were seen once. This rearrangement joins TRBV7-9 to TRBJ1-4; the D is unclear. This sequence was found in an adult in good health. The sequencing used peripheral blood, collected on day 0 of AZD1222 vaccination. In DNA, the CDR3 is TGTGCCAGCAGCTTAGGCAGTTTGGTCGGACTGTTTTTT. As protein: CASSLGSLVGLFF.